This T cell receptor (beta chain) appears in the sequencing data of a study of Graves' ophthalmopathy and Graves' hyperthyroidism. TCR beta CDR3 amplification used RNA transcripts. First-round RT-PCR with HTBI primers preceded a second-round multiplex PCR. One entry per CDR3 protein results from TCRdb running MiXCR on the multiplex PCR reads. The sample has almost 750,000 distinct CDR3 sequences, 40% seen once. The CDR3 covers 15 residues. The germline gives CDR1 SQVTM, CDR2 ANQGSEA. The trim removed 4 bases at V and 0 bases at J, leaving 4 bases unmatched. Sequencing was done on a sample of peripheral blood. The V gene is TRBV29-1, the J gene TRBJ2-7, with TRBD2 matching 12 bases. The TCR sequence derives from an adult man with Graves' ophthalmopathy. CDR3: CSVGLAGARSYEQYF. The CDR3 DNA follows: TGCAGCGTTGGACTAGCGGGGGCACGCTCCTACGAGCAGTACTTC.